The clone carrying this T cell receptor (beta chain) came up once. This specimen comes from a study of blood T cell repertoires in COVID-19. On the study more broadly: Samples came from the United States, Italy and Spain, spanning acute and convalescent COVID-19. The analysed material was cDNA or gDNA that came from T cells, B-cell-depleted T cells, or PBMCs.

Original methodology: Reference gene primer amplification yielded estimated nucleated cell counts. Using immunoSEQ multiplex PCR, the repertoire was profiled, and TCRdb retains in-frame clones only, with some absent. V and J calls and clone size are those listed in that table; D and trimming were worked out from the DNA. Found here are about 72,000 clones, 80% to 90% of them singletons; the top ten hold about 11%. The source material was peripheral blood. The receptor was isolated from a man between 65 and 85 years old with active or convalescent COVID-19.

CDR3 sequence reads: CASSLYPGLAGSNEQFF. The CDR3 DNA reads TGTGCCAGCAGTTTATACCCGGGACTAGCGGGAAGCAATGAGCAGTTCTTC. The chain combines TRBV27 with TRBJ2-1; 13 nucleotides match TRBD2. Germline V gives CDR1 MNHEY, CDR2 SMNVEV (reference sequence). J was trimmed by 6 bases and V by 1 base; bases with no gene match: 6. This CDR3 is 17 amino acids long.